The 21 T cell receptor beta chains listed next were all sequenced from one sample in a study of T cell responses to AZD1222 COVID-19 vaccine. This table comes from immunoSEQ multiplex PCR, and its TCRdb copy is limited to in-frame clones, with some not included. The sample includes over 110,000 clones, about 91% of them seen just once. The material sequenced was peripheral blood, taken 28 days after the second AZD1222 dose. Receptors were obtained from an adult who received the AZD1222 COVID-19 vaccine.

CDR3: CASSFGTSGSNEQFF. CDR3 in DNA: TGTGCCAGCAGCTTCGGGACTAGCGGGAGTAATGAGCAGTTCTTC. V is TRBV5-4 and J is TRBJ2-1; 14 nucleotides align to TRBD2. Germline V gene data show CDR1 as SGHNT and CDR2 as YYREEE (reference sequence). There are 15 residues in the CDR3. V shed 2 bases and J 7 bases; nucleotides not matched to a gene: 2.

The chain uses TRBV7-9 and TRBJ1-1; no firm D call. Trimming stripped 4 bases from V and 11 bases from J, with 17 bases between. The CDR3 runs 13 residues. Looked up from germline, CDR1 is SEHNR and CDR2 is FQNEAQ (reference sequence). This CDR3 reads CASSSGRALMAFF. Here the CDR3 DNA reads TGTGCCAGCAGCTCCGGCCGGGCCCTTATGGCTTTCTTT.

The chain combines TRBV24-1 with TRBJ2-5; possible D gene TRBD2, 6 bases. The CDR3 extends over 15 amino acids. Germline assignment: CDR1 KGHDR and CDR2 SFDVKD. V was shortened by 4 bases and J by 4 bases, with 15 bases between the two germline ends. The CDR3 sequence is CATSDLTGTRETQYF. The CDR3, as DNA: TGTGCCACCAGTGACCTGACCGGGACTCGAGAGACCCAGTACTTC.

The CDR3 DNA follows: TGCGCCAGCAGCTCATGGACAGGGCGCGAGCAGTACTTC. Protein product: CASSSWTGREQYF. V usage is TRBV5-1 and J usage is TRBJ2-7; TRBD1 matches 8 bases. V was clipped by 3 bases and J by 6 bases; unmatched bases: 5. Germline V lookup: CDR1 SGHRS, CDR2 YFSETQ. The CDR3 spans 13 residues.

The V gene is TRBV19, the J gene TRBJ1-1, with a weak D call TRBD1 (6 bases). This CDR3 contains 13 residues. Per germline, CDR1 LNHDA and CDR2 SQIVND (reference sequence). Trimming stripped 6 bases from V and 5 bases from J, with 13 bases between. This chain's CDR3 is CASSTTGSTEAFF. The CDR3 nucleotides are TGTGCCAGTAGCACAACAGGGTCTACTGAAGCTTTCTTT.

The rearrangement links TRBV19 to TRBJ1-3; perhaps TRBD1 as D (5 bases). Germline V lookup: CDR1 LNHDA, CDR2 SQIVND (reference sequence). Trimming took 7 bases from V and 4 from J, leaving 20 bases between them. The CDR3 has 16 residues. The CDR3 region has the DNA TGTGCCAGTACCCTCTCAACAAGGGGATCAGGAAACACCATATATTTT. Its translation: CASTLSTRGSGNTIYF.

The chain is built from TRBV6-5 and TRBJ2-2; 9 nucleotides line up with TRBD1. V lost 2 bases to trimming and J lost 7 bases; unmatched junction nucleotides: 8. Germline V gene lookup returns CDR1 MNHEY and CDR2 SVGAGI. The CDR3 has 16 amino acids. The CDR3, as DNA: TGTGCCAGCAGTTACGAGGGACAGGGCCGCATCGGGGAGCTGTTTTTT. It codes for CASSYEGQGRIGELFF.

The rearrangement uses TRBV3-1 (or the pseudogene TRBV3-2) and TRBJ2-7; TRBD2 aligns across 11 bases. The V segment lost 0 bases and the J segment 2 bases; nucleotides outside the gene matches: 9. The germline CDR1 and CDR2 sequences are LGHDT and YNNKEL (reference sequence). The CDR3 covers 18 residues. The CDR3 coding sequence is TGTGCCAGCAGCCAAGACCGGGTAGCGGGAGGGATCACCTACGAGCAGTACTTC. The encoded protein is CASSQDRVAGGITYEQYF.

The gene calls are TRBV20-1 and TRBJ1-5, with TRBD1 matching over 7 bases. Germline lookup yields CDR1 DFQATT and CDR2 SNEGSKA (reference sequence). The CDR3 loop spans 15 amino acids. The junction had 12 bases not matched to a gene; V was cut back by 3 bases and J by 7 bases. CDR3 DNA: TGCAGTGCTAGTAACCGGGACAGCCTTTGGCAGCCCCAGCATTTT. Translated: CSASNRDSLWQPQHF.

This sequence joins TRBV11-2 and TRBJ1-2, with TRBD1 as a possible D gene (5 bases). This CDR3 comprises 15 residues. The germline V and J ends were trimmed by 5 bases and 6 bases, with 19 bases remaining between them. Germline V gives CDR1 SGHAT, CDR2 FQNNGV. The CDR3 DNA reads as TGTGCCAGCAGCCCCACGACAGCTCCCGGACATGGCTACACCTTC. This translates into CASSPTTAPGHGYTF.

The V and J genes are TRBV6-5 and TRBJ1-1, with TRBD1 matching over 7 bases. The germline CDR1 and CDR2 sequences are MNHEY and SVGAGI. The J segment lost 5 bases and the V segment lost 7 bases, leaving 13 bases of the junction unmatched. The CDR3 contains 15 residues. The CDR3 region has the DNA TGTGCCAGCAACCCCCGACAGGGCTTGGGGACTGAAGCTTTCTTT. It codes for CASNPRQGLGTEAFF.

The V and J genes are TRBV11-2 and TRBJ1-1; D is uncertain. The V gene's germline CDR1 is SGHAT and CDR2 FQNNGV. Trimming shortened V by 5 bases and J by 6 bases, and 10 bases separated the two germline ends. The CDR3 is 12 amino acids. Here the CDR3 DNA reads TGTGCCAGCAGCAAATGGGCGGCTGAAGCTTTCTTT. Translating it yields CASSKWAAEAFF. The full variable domain, with the rest looked up from reference TRBV11-2 and TRBJ1-1, is EAGVAQSPRYKIIEKRQSVAFWCNPISGHATLYWYQQILGQGPKLLIQFQNNGVVDDSQLPKDRFSAERLKGVDSTLKIQPAKLEDSAVYLCASSKWAAEAFFGQGTRLTVV.

The gene calls are TRBV5-1 and TRBJ1-4; D unresolved. V lost 3 bases, J lost 4 bases, and 10 bases lay in between. Germline CDR1 is SGHRS and CDR2 is YFSETQ. CDR3 length equals 14 residues. The CDR3 nucleotides read TGCGCCAGCAGCTCGGGATCGAGTAATGAAAAACTGTTTTTT. It yields the protein CASSSGSSNEKLFF. Supplemented by reference TRBV5-1 and TRBJ1-4, the full variable domain reads KAGVTQTPRYLIKTRGQQVTLSCSPISGHRSVSWYQQTPGQGLQFLFEYFSETQRNKGNFPGRFSGRQFSNSRSEMNVSTLELGDSALYLCASSSGSSNEKLFFGSGTQLSVL.

V usage is TRBV6-5 and J usage is TRBJ1-2, with 8 bases aligning to TRBD1. The length of the CDR3 is 14 residues. The germline CDR1 and CDR2 sequences are MNHEY and SVGAGI. With 6 bases clipped from V and 8 bases from J, the junction kept 11 bases outside the gene matches. CDR3 amino acids: CASRLPTGVGGYTF. In DNA, the CDR3 is TGTGCCAGCAGACTCCCGACAGGGGTAGGAGGCTACACCTTC.

The rearrangement joins TRBV28 to TRBJ1-2; D not certain. This CDR3 contains 15 residues. The ends were cut back, 6 bases at V and 2 bases at J, with 16 bases in the middle. From germline, CDR1 is MDHEN and CDR2 SYDVKM. The CDR3 protein is CASSPLHVDNYGYTF. The CDR3 DNA reads TGTGCCAGCAGCCCTCTCCACGTAGACAACTATGGCTACACCTTC.

The chain combines TRBV28 with TRBJ2-7, with D perhaps assigned TRBD1 or TRBD2 (5 bases each). V dropped 8 bases and J dropped 0 bases, with 17 bases sitting between them. CDR1 is MDHEN, CDR2 SYDVKM, per germline. This CDR3 has 15 residues. The chain's CDR3 is CASWGLGVSSYEQYF. The CDR3 DNA sequence: TGTGCCAGCTGGGGGTTGGGTGTTAGCTCCTACGAGCAGTACTTC.

The rearrangement uses TRBV3-1 (or the pseudogene TRBV3-2) and TRBJ1-1; D is possibly TRBD1 (5 bases). The germline CDR1 and CDR2 sequences are LGHDT and YNNKEL (reference sequence). The ends were cut back, 8 bases at V and 6 bases at J, with 16 bases in the middle. CDR3 length equals 13 residues. The CDR3 sequence: CASGTRIFPEAFF. The CDR3 DNA sequence: TGTGCCAGCGGGACCCGTATTTTCCCTGAAGCTTTCTTT.

The rearrangement uses TRBV6-1 and TRBJ1-1; 9 bases map to TRBD1. The length of the CDR3 is 14 residues. Looked up from germline, CDR1 is MNHNS and CDR2 is SASEGT. J was trimmed by 5 bases and V by 1 base; bases with no gene match: 2. Here the CDR3 reads CASSEVDRGTEAFF. CDR3 nucleotides: TGTGCCAGCAGTGAAGTAGACAGGGGGACTGAAGCTTTCTTT.

The J gene is TRBJ1-4, the V gene TRBV13, with a possible D match to TRBD1 (6 bases). Trimming stripped 4 bases from V and 3 bases from J, with 18 bases between. Germline lookup yields CDR1 PRHDT and CDR2 FYEKMQ (reference sequence). This CDR3 region has 17 residues. The CDR3 bases are TGTGCCAGCAGCTCGACAGGTAGATTCGCTCCTAATGAAAAACTGTTTTTT. Translated: CASSSTGRFAPNEKLFF.

The genes are TRBV6-1 and TRBJ2-1; possibly TRBD1 for D (6 bases). The CDR3 has 15 amino acids. The V and J ends lost 3 bases and 7 bases respectively, with 16 bases between them. The V gene's germline CDR1 is MNHNS and CDR2 SASEGT. CDR3 sequence reads: CASSDLRLQGNEQFF. The CDR3 DNA is TGTGCCAGCAGTGATTTAAGACTCCAGGGGAATGAGCAGTTCTTC.

V and J are TRBV11-3 and TRBJ2-1; 9 nucleotides agree with TRBD1. This CDR3 is built from 16 residues. The V gene's germline CDR1 is SGHNT and CDR2 YENEEA. V dropped 1 base and J dropped 2; count of bases not matched to a gene: 3. The CDR3 is CASSLAGTGPYNEQFF. CDR3 DNA sequence: TGTGCCAGCAGCTTAGCCGGGACAGGGCCCTACAATGAGCAGTTCTTC.